Below are 18 T cell receptor beta chains sequenced from a single sample in a study of blood T cell repertoires in COVID-19. Assay: immunoSEQ multiplex PCR; the TCRdb copy retains only in-frame clones and omits some. The sample includes about 400,000 clones, 88% of them seen just once. Sequenced: PBMCs or T cells enriched from blood (not recorded which). Receptor source: a woman in her forties with acute COVID-19.

This chain connects TRBV10-2 to TRBJ2-3; 11 bases agree with TRBD2. With V trimmed by 4 bases and J by 2 bases, 2 bases remained unmatched. Germline CDR1 is WSHSY and CDR2 is SAAADI. This CDR3 comprises 15 residues. CDR3 protein: CASSVSGGVTDTQYF. The CDR3 nucleotides read TGCGCCAGCAGTGTTAGCGGGGGGGTCACAGATACGCAGTATTTT.

V gene TRBV5-1 combines with J gene TRBJ2-5, with 9 nucleotides matching TRBD2. The CDR3 runs to 15 residues. The junction had 6 bases not matched to a gene; V was cut back by 1 base and J by 5 bases. Germline assignment: CDR1 SGHRS and CDR2 YFSETQ. CDR3 DNA sequence: TGCGCCAGCAGCTTGAACGCGGGGGGGCCGGAGACCCAGTACTTC. It codes for CASSLNAGGPETQYF. Filled out from reference TRBV5-1 and TRBJ2-5, the complete variable domain reads KAGVTQTPRYLIKTRGQQVTLSCSPISGHRSVSWYQQTPGQGLQFLFEYFSETQRNKGNFPGRFSGRQFSNSRSEMNVSTLELGDSALYLCASSLNAGGPETQYFGPGTRLLVL.

The chain combines TRBV5-5 with TRBJ2-7; a possible D gene is TRBD1 (5 bases). The germline V gene encodes CDR1 SGHKS and CDR2 YYEKEE (reference sequence). The CDR3 extends over 13 amino acids. Trimming took off 2 bases at V and 2 bases at J, with 8 bases between the two ends. The CDR3 DNA follows: TGTGCCAGCAGCTTTGGCAGGGCCTACGAGCAGTACTTC. It codes for CASSFGRAYEQYF.

DNA of the CDR3: TGCGCCAGCAGTCAATGGCGGAGGGAGCCCAATGAGCAGTTCTTC. Protein: CASSQWRREPNEQFF. V and J are TRBV23-1 and TRBJ2-1; maybe TRBD2 (6 bases). TRBV23-1 is annotated as an ORF whose role is uncertain. CDR3 length: 15 amino acids. The V end was cut by 1 base, the J end by 6 bases, with 13 bases between.

The chain carries TRBV10-3 and TRBJ2-1; D is unresolved. Trimming took off 3 bases at V and 4 bases at J, with 13 bases between the two ends. Per the germline V gene, CDR1 is ENHRY and CDR2 is SYGVKD. CDR3 length: 15 residues. CDR3 sequence reads: CAISDRQKTYNEQFF. In DNA, the CDR3 is TGTGCCATCAGTGATCGGCAAAAGACATACAATGAGCAGTTCTTC.

Remarks on this clone: The sample carries other DNA sequences with the same CDR3. The chain has TRBV19 and TRBJ2-7; TRBD1 matches 8 bases. The V gene's germline CDR1 is LNHDA and CDR2 SQIVND (reference sequence). CDR3 length equals 14 residues. Trimming cost V 1 base and J 4 bases; bases outside gene matches: 3. This CDR3 reads CASSIGTGPYEQYF. CDR3 sequence (DNA): TGTGCCAGTAGTATAGGGACAGGGCCGTACGAGCAGTACTTC. Based on the CDR3 plus reference TRBV19 and TRBJ2-7, the full variable domain is DGGITQSPKYLFRKEGQNVTLSCEQNLNHDAMYWYRQDPGQGLRLIYYSQIVNDFQKGDIAEGYSVSREKKESFPLTVTSAQKNPTAFYLCASSIGTGPYEQYFGPGTRLTVT.

CDR3 in DNA: TGTGCCAGCAGCTTGTCGAGTTCACCCCTCCACTTT. Residues: CASSLSSSPLHF. V and J are TRBV5-8 and TRBJ1-6, with no clear D. The CDR3 extends over 12 amino acids. The ends were cut back, 1 base at V and 9 bases at J, with 5 bases in the middle. From germline, CDR1 is SGHTS and CDR2 YDEGEE. Full variable domain (missing parts from reference TRBV5-8 and TRBJ1-6): EAGVTQSPTHLIKTRGQQATLRCSPISGHTSVYWYQQALGLGLQFLLWYDEGEERNRGNFPPRFSGRQFPNYSSELNVNALELEDSALYLCASSLSSSPLHFGNGTRLTVT.

This clone appeared once. Additional DNA sequences in this sample encode the identical CDR3. The chain joins TRBV6-5 to TRBJ1-6, with a weak D call TRBD1 (5 bases). V lost 6 bases and J lost 7, with 7 bases in between. The CDR3 has 12 residues. The germline gives CDR1 MNHEY, CDR2 SVGAGI. The CDR3 DNA sequence: TGTGCCAGCAGCTCAGGGAATTCACCCCTCCACTTT. Translated, it gives CASSSGNSPLHF.

The rearrangement joins TRBV19 to TRBJ2-5; TRBD2 matches 8 bases. The CDR3 is made up of 16 amino acids. The V gene end was trimmed by 2 bases and the J gene end by 1 base; junction bases not matched to a gene: 6. CDR1 and CDR2 (germline): LNHDA, SQIVND (reference sequence). The CDR3 sequence: CASSISGGPLQETQYF. The CDR3 coding sequence is TGTGCCAGTAGTATATCGGGGGGGCCCCTCCAAGAGACCCAGTACTTC.

The V gene is TRBV7-9, the J gene TRBJ1-1; tentatively, D is TRBD1 (6 bases). The germline V gene encodes CDR1 SEHNR and CDR2 FQNEAQ (reference sequence). This CDR3 has 13 amino acids. V shed 4 bases and J shed 11 bases, with 17 bases lying between them. The CDR3 sequence: CASSSYTGFRAFF. The CDR3 bases are TGTGCCAGCAGCTCGTATACAGGGTTCCGGGCTTTCTTT.

This rearrangement joins TRBV3-1 (or the pseudogene TRBV3-2) to TRBJ2-7; 11 nucleotides align to TRBD2. Germline V gene lookup returns CDR1 LGHDT and CDR2 YNNKEL (reference sequence). The CDR3 contains 16 residues. V dropped 1 base and J dropped 7; count of bases not matched to a gene: 9. The CDR3 DNA is TGTGCCAGCAGCCAAGCTAGCGGGGGGTCAAGGAGGGAGCAGTACTTC. Translating gives CASSQASGGSRREQYF.

The chain employs TRBV2 and TRBJ2-7; TRBD2 might be the D (6 bases). Trimming shortened V by 4 bases and J by 2 bases, and 27 bases separated the two germline ends. Germline lookup yields CDR1 SNHLY and CDR2 FYNNEI. The CDR3 runs 19 residues. The CDR3: CASSVPGLPSGSPTYEQYF. The CDR3 bases are TGTGCCAGCAGTGTACCGGGACTCCCTTCTGGTTCCCCTACCTACGAGCAGTACTTC.

This clone was observed once. The chain has TRBV24-1 and TRBJ2-7, with a weak D call TRBD1 (6 bases). Trimming left V 7 bases short and J 3 bases short, with 15 bases between. Germline V gene data show CDR1 as KGHDR and CDR2 as SFDVKD. The CDR3 length is 14 residues. The CDR3 sequence: CATRDRLVFYEQYF. CDR3 nucleotides: TGTGCCACCAGAGACAGGCTAGTTTTCTACGAGCAGTACTTC.

V gene TRBV18 combines with J gene TRBJ1-3, with 7 bases matching TRBD1. Germline V gene sequence: CDR1 KGHSH, CDR2 LQKENI. This CDR3 is 15 amino acids long. V lost 3 bases to trimming and J lost 0 bases; unmatched junction nucleotides: 2. This CDR3 is CASSPDRVSGNTIYF. The CDR3 DNA reads TGTGCCAGCTCACCCGACAGGGTCTCTGGAAACACCATATATTTT.

For the CDR3, the DNA is TGTGCCAGCAGCTTCGAAGGTCGGGAGAACACTGAAGCTTTCTTT. Its protein product is CASSFEGRENTEAFF. The chain couples TRBV7-2 to TRBJ1-1, with D hard to call. Germline values: CDR1 SGHTA, CDR2 FQGNSA. The CDR3 consists of 15 residues. Trimming removed 3 bases from V and 1 base from J, with 12 bases in between.

J is TRBJ1-2 and V is TRBV10-1; D is possibly TRBD1 (5 bases). Germline V gene data show CDR1 as WNHNN and CDR2 as SYGVQD (reference sequence). CDR3 length: 13 amino acids. Trimming stripped 6 bases from V and 2 bases from J, with 10 bases between. Here the CDR3 reads CASSYDSNYGYTF. CDR3 sequence (DNA): TGCGCCAGCAGCTATGACAGCAACTATGGCTACACCTTC.

This rearrangement joins TRBV21-1 to TRBJ2-7; TRBD2 is the table's D call, not checked against the DNA. TRBV21-1 is listed as a pseudogene. CDR3 length equals 14 residues. CDR3 coding DNA: TGTGCCAGCAGCAAAGTAAGGTTAGGGAGTGAGCAGTACTTC. It codes for CASSKVRLGSEQYF.

The chain employs TRBV7-6 and TRBJ1-2; tentatively, D is TRBD1 (5 bases). Trimming cost V 1 base and J 2 bases, with 11 bases left between them. Germline V lookup: CDR1 SGHVS, CDR2 FNYEAQ. The CDR3 has 15 amino acids. The CDR3 DNA follows: TGTGCCAGCAGCTTAGTCAGGGATGGGAACTATGGCTACACCTTC. Its protein is CASSLVRDGNYGYTF. Combining the CDR3 with reference TRBV7-6 and TRBJ1-2 gives the whole variable domain GAGVSQSPRYKVTKRGQDVALRCDPISGHVSLYWYRQALGQGPEFLTYFNYEAQQDKSGLPNDRFSAERPEGSISTLTIQRTEQRDSAMYRCASSLVRDGNYGYTFGSGTRLTVV.